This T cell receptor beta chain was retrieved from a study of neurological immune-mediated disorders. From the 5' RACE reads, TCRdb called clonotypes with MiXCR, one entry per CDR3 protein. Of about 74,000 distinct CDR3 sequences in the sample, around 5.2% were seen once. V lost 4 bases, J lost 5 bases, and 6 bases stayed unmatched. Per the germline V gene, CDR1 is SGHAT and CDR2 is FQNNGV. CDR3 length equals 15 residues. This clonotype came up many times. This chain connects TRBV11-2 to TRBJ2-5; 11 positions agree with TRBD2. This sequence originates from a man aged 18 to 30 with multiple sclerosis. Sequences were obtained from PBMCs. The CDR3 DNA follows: TGTGCCAGCAGCTCTAGCGGGAGGTTGTTTGAGACCCAGTACTTC. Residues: CASSSSGRLFETQYF.